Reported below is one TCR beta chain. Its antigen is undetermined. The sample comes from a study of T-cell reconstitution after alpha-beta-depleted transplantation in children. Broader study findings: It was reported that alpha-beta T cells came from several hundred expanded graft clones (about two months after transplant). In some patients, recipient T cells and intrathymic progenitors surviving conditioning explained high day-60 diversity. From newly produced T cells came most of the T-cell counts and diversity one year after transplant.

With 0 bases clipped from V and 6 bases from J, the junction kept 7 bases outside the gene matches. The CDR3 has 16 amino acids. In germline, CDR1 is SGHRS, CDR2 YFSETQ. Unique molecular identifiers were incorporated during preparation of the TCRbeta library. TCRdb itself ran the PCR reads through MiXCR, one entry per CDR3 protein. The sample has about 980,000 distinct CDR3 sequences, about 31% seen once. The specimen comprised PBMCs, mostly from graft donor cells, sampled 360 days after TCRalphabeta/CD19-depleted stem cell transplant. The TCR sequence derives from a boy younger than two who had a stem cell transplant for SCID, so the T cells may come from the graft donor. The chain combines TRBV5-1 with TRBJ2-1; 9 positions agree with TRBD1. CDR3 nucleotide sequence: TGCGCCAGCAGCTTGGCCCCCGGGACAGGGAGCAATGAGCAGTTCTTC. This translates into CASSLAPGTGSNEQFF.